This T cell receptor (beta chain) derives from a study of blood T cell repertoires in COVID-19. For the study at large: Sites across the United States, Italy and Spain contributed samples from acute and convalescent COVID-19. The analysed material was cDNA or gDNA that came from T cells, B-cell-depleted T cells, or PBMCs.

The V gene lost 5 bases and the J gene lost 6 bases, with 14 bases spanning the gap. Germline V CDR1 and CDR2: LNHDA, SQIVND (reference sequence). CDR3 size: 14 residues. Measured with immunoSEQ multiplex PCR; TCRdb has only the in-frame clones, and not every one. The sample holds roughly 250,000 clones, roughly nine tenths seen once. This TCR derives from a man aged 60-69 years who had recovered from COVID-19. The source material was peripheral blood. This sequence joins TRBV19 and TRBJ2-1; the D gene is possibly TRBD2 (5 bases). The CDR3: CASSGSVYFNEQFF. The CDR3, as DNA: TGTGCCAGTAGTGGTAGCGTTTACTTCAATGAGCAGTTCTTC.